What follows describes a single TCR beta chain. The sample originates from a study of technical replicates of blood from several donors. Clones were sequenced by immunoSEQ multiplex PCR, and TCRdb holds only the in-frame ones, with some missing. The sample contains some 70,000 clones, 92% of which appear only once. The germline V and J ends were trimmed by 2 bases and 4 bases, with 6 bases remaining between them. CDR3 length equals 13 residues. The germline gives CDR1 KGHSH, CDR2 LQKENI. Sequenced input: T cells isolated from PBMCs. This TCR came from a human donor in good health. J is TRBJ1-3 and V is TRBV18; D call uncertain. DNA for the CDR3: TGTGCCAGCTCACCAGCAGAAGGAAACACCATATATTTT. Translated: CASSPAEGNTIYF. The full variable domain, its missing parts supplied by reference TRBV18 and TRBJ1-3, is NAGVMQNPRHLVRRRGQEARLRCSPMKGHSHVYWYRQLPEEGLKFMVYLQKENIIDESGMPKERFSAEFPKEGPSILRIQQVVRGDSAAYFCASSPAEGNTIYFGEGSWLTVV.